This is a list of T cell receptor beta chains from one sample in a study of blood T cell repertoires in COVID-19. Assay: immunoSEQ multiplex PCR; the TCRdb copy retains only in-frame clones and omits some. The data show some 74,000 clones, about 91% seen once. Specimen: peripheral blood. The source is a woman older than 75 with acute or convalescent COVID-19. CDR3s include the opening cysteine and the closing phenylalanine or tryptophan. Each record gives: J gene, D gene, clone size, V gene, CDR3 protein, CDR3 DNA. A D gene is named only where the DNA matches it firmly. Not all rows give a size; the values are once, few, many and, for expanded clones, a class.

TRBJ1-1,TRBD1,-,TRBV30,CAWNNGQALLEAFF,TGTGCCTGGAATAACGGACAGGCCCTACTTGAAGCTTTCTTT
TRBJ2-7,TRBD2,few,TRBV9,CASSPGGGGYEQYF,TGTGCCAGCAGCCCGGGAGGGGGTGGGTACGAGCAGTACTTC
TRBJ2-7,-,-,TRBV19,CASRAAESYEQYF,TGTGCCAGTAGGGCAGCGGAGTCCTACGAGCAGTACTTC
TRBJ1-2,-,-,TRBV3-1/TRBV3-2,CASSQGGGRSYGYTF,TGTGCCAGCAGCCAAGGGGGGGGTCGGAGCTATGGCTACACCTTC
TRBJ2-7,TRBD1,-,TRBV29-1,CSVEGRQGSYEQYF,TGCAGCGTTGAGGGGAGACAGGGTTCCTACGAGCAGTACTTC
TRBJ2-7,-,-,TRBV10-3,CAISESNGYEQYF,TGTGCCATCAGTGAGTCTAACGGCTACGAGCAGTACTTC
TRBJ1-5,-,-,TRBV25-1,CASSSRGRDQPQHF,TGTGCCAGCAGTTCCCGGGGGAGGGACCAGCCCCAGCATTTT
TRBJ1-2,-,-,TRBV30,CAWSVRAIGGYTF,TGTGCCTGGAGTGTGAGGGCTATCGGCGGCTACACCTTC
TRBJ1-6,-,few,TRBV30,CAWGTEAGSISPLHF,TGTGCCTGGGGAACCGAGGCAGGGTCGATTTCACCCCTCCACTTT
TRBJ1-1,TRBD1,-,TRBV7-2,CASSATGATNTEAFF,TGTGCCAGCAGCGCAACAGGGGCAACGAACACTGAAGCTTTCTTT
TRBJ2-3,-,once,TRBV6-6,CASSPPGPTRLTDTQYF,TGTGCCAGCAGTCCCCCGGGTCCCACCAGACTCACAGATACGCAGTATTTT
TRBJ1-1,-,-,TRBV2,CASRRADVGTEAFF,TGTGCCAGCAGACGTGCGGATGTAGGCACTGAAGCTTTCTTT
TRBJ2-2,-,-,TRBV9,CASSITAGNTGELFF,TGTGCCAGCAGCATCACAGCTGGGAACACCGGGGAGCTGTTTTTT
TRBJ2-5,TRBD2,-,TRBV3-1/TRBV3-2,CASSPLAGETKTQYF,TGTGCCAGCAGCCCCCTAGCGGGCGAGACGAAGACCCAGTACTTC
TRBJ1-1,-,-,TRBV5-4,CASSPSGTGGTEAFF,TGTGCCAGCAGCCCCTCGGGCACCGGAGGAACTGAAGCTTTCTTT
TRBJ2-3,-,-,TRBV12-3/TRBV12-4,CASSFSGADTQYF,TGTGCCAGCAGTTTTTCAGGGGCAGATACGCAGTATTTT
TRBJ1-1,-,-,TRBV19,CASSETDTEAFF,TGTGCCAGTAGTGAAACTGACACTGAAGCTTTCTTT
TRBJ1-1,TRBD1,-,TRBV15,CATSRRQGKNTEAFF,TGTGCCACCAGCAGACGACAGGGGAAGAACACTGAAGCTTTCTTT
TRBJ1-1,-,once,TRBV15,CATSRMGQGWSGTEAFF,TGTGCCACCAGCAGAATGGGGCAGGGATGGTCGGGCACTGAAGCTTTCTTT
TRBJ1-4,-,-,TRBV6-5,CASRMDIVNEKLFF,TGTGCCAGCAGAATGGACATCGTGAATGAAAAACTGTTTTTT
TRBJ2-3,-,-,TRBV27,CASASQNRITSTDTQYF,TGTGCCAGCGCCTCTCAAAACAGGATAACTAGCACAGATACGCAGTATTTT
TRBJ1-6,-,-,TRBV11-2,CASSTTGDSPLHF,TGTGCCAGCAGCACGACAGGAGACTCACCCCTCCACTTT
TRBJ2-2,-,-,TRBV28,CASSLQNTGELFF,TGTGCCAGCAGTTTACAGAACACCGGGGAGCTGTTTTTT
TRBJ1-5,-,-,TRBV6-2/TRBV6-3,CASSYRGGGQPQHF,TGTGCCAGCAGTTACCGGGGGGGTGGTCAGCCCCAGCATTTT
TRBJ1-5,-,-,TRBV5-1,CASSLGPPGNQPQHF,TGCGCCAGCAGCTTGGGCCCCCCGGGCAATCAGCCCCAGCATTTT
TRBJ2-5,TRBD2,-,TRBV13,CASSLSGGEETQYF,TGTGCCAGCAGCCTATCCGGGGGGGAAGAGACCCAGTACTTC
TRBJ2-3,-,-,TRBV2,CASSEVDSPDTQYF,TGTGCCAGCAGTGAAGTTGACAGCCCAGATACGCAGTATTTT
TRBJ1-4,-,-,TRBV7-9,CASSPSRTGPNNEKLFF,TGTGCCAGCAGCCCGAGTCGAACAGGCCCCAATAATGAAAAACTGTTTTTT
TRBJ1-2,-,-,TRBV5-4,CASSWSGGPSNGYTF,TGTGCCAGCAGCTGGTCGGGGGGCCCAAGTAATGGCTACACCTTC
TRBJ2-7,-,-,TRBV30,CAWSKSKAGKEQYF,TGTGCCTGGAGCAAGTCAAAGGCAGGGAAAGAGCAGTACTTC
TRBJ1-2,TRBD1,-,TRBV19,CASTPGDRPNYGYTF,TGTGCCAGTACCCCCGGGGACAGACCTAACTATGGCTACACCTTC
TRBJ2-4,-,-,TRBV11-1,CASSSYRDKPLGIQYF,TGTGCCAGCAGCTCCTACCGGGACAAGCCACTAGGCATTCAGTACTTC
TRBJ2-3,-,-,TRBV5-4,CASSPRLASISTDTQYF,TGTGCCAGCAGCCCCCGGCTAGCTTCTATTTCCACAGATACGCAGTATTTT
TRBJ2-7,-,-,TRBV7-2,CASSPAGGSAYEQYF,TGTGCCAGCAGCCCAGCGGGCGGCTCTGCCTACGAGCAGTACTTC
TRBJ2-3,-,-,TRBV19,CASSMIPGFPDTQYF,TGTGCCAGTAGTATGATACCCGGGTTTCCAGATACGCAGTATTTT
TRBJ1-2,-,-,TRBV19,CASSQVAATNYGYTF,TGTGCCAGTAGCCAGGTTGCTGCTACTAACTATGGCTACACCTTC
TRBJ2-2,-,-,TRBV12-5,CASGIRVPNSGELFF,TGTGCTAGTGGAATCCGGGTGCCAAACTCCGGGGAGCTGTTTTTT
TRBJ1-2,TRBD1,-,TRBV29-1,CSATRQGANYGYTF,TGCAGCGCCACCAGACAGGGGGCGAACTATGGCTACACCTTC
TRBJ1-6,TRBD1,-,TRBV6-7,CASSYSQGDNSPLHF,TGTGCCAGCAGTTACTCCCAGGGGGACAATTCACCCCTCCACTTT
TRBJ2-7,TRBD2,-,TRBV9,CASSVATSGDEQYF,TGTGCCAGCAGCGTAGCGACTAGCGGGGACGAGCAGTACTTC
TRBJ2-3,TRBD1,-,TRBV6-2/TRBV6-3,CASSTGQGGRLGDTQYF,TGTGCCAGCAGTACAGGACAGGGTGGTCGTTTAGGAGATACGCAGTATTTT
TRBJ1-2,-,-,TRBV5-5,CASSRNEDGYTF,TGTGCCAGCAGCCGGAACGAGGATGGCTACACCTTC
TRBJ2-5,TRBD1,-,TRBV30,CAWTWGQQETQYF,TGTGCCTGGACCTGGGGACAGCAAGAGACCCAGTACTTC
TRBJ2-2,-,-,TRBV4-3,CASSQETAGYTGELFF,TGCGCCAGCAGCCAAGAGACGGCGGGTTACACCGGGGAGCTGTTTTTT
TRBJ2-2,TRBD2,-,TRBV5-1,CASSFRGANTGELFF,TGCGCCAGCAGCTTCCGGGGGGCGAACACCGGGGAGCTGTTTTTT
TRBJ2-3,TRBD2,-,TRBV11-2,CASSLDGGGITDTQYF,TGTGCCAGCAGCTTAGACGGGGGGGGAATCACAGATACGCAGTATTTT
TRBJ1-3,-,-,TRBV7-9,CFLGPGTGNTIYF,TGCTTCTTGGGGCCAGGGACTGGAAACACCATATATTTT
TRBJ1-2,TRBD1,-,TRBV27,CASSLRQGGNYGYTF,TGTGCCAGCAGTTTGCGACAGGGGGGGAACTATGGCTACACCTTC
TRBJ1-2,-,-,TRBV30,CAWSDSNYGYTF,TGTGCCTGGAGTGACAGTAACTATGGCTACACCTTC
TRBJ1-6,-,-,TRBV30,CAWSSGGSLISLHF,TGTGCCTGGAGTTCCGGGGGGAGTCTGATCTCCCTCCACTTT
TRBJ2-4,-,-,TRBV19,CASSPETGRLAKNIQYF,TGTGCCAGTAGTCCCGAGACAGGTCGTCTAGCCAAAAACATTCAGTACTTC
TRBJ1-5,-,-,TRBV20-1,CSASADKYQPQHF,TGCAGTGCTAGTGCAGACAAGTATCAGCCCCAGCATTTT
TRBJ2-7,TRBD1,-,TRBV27,CASSLKGARGGEQYF,TGTGCCAGCAGTTTAAAGGGGGCGAGAGGTGGCGAGCAGTACTTC
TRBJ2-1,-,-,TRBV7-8,CASSLEAGRGYNEQFF,TGTGCCAGCAGCTTAGAAGCAGGCAGGGGATACAATGAGCAGTTCTTC